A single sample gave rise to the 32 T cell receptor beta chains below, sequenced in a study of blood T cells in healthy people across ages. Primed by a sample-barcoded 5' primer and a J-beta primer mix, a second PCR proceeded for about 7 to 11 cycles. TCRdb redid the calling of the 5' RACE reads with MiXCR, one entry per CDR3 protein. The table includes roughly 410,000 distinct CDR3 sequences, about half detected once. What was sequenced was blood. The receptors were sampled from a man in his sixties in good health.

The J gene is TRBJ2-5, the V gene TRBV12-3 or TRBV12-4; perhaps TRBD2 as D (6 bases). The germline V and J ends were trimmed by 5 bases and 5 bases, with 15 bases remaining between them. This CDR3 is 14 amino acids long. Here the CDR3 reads CASSLGLPRETQYF. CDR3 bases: TGTGCCAGCAGTCTAGGACTACCTCGGGAGACCCAGTACTTC.

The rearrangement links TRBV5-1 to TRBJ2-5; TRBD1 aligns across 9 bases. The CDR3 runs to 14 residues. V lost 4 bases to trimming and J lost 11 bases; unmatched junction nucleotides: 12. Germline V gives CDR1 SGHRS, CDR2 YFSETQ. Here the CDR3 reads CASSRSQGANEQYF. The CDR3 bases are TGCGCCAGCAGCAGATCACAGGGGGCCAATGAGCAGTACTTC. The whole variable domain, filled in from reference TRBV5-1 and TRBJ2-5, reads KAGVTQTPRYLIKTRGQQVTLSCSPISGHRSVSWYQQTPGQGLQFLFEYFSETQRNKGNFPGRFSGRQFSNSRSEMNVSTLELGDSALYLCASSRSQGANEQYFGPGTRLLVL.

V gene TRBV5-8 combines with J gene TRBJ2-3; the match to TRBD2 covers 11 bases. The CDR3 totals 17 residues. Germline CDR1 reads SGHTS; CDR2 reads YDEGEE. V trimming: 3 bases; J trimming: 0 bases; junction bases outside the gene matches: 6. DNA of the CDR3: TGTGCCAGCAGCTCTGGAACTAGCGGGAGAAGCACAGATACGCAGTATTTT. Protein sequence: CASSSGTSGRSTDTQYF. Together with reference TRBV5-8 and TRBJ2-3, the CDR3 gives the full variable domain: EAGVTQSPTHLIKTRGQQATLRCSPISGHTSVYWYQQALGLGLQFLLWYDEGEERNRGNFPPRFSGRQFPNYSSELNVNALELEDSALYLCASSSGTSGRSTDTQYFGPGTRLTVL.

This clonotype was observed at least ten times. CDR3 coding DNA: TGTGCCAGCAGCTTCGTAGCGGGGTCAGACAATGAGCAGTTCTTC. It encodes CASSFVAGSDNEQFF. The chain combines TRBV7-2 with TRBJ2-1, with 8 bases aligning to TRBD2. Trimming removed 3 bases from V and 5 bases from J; junction bases left unmatched: 6. Germline assignment: CDR1 SGHTA and CDR2 FQGNSA. The CDR3 spans 15 residues.

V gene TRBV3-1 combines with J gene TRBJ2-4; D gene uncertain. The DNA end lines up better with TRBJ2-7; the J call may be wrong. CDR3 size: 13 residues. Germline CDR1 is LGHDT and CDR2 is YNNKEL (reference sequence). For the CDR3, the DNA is TGTGCCAGCAGCCAAGTTGGCTTCTACGAGCAGTACTTC. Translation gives CASSQVGFYEQYF.

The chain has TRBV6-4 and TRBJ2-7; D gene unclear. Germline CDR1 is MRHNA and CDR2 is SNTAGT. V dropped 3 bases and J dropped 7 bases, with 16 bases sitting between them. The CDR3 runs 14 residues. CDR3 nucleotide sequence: TGTGCCAGCAGTGAGGGCCGCCTTTCCAATGAGCAGTACTTC. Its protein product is CASSEGRLSNEQYF.

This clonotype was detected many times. The DNA of the CDR3 is TGTGCCAGCAGGCTGGGACAGGGAAGAACAGATACGCAGTATTTT. This sequence encodes CASRLGQGRTDTQYF. This chain uses TRBV2 with TRBJ2-3, with 9 bases fitting TRBD1. With V trimmed by 6 bases and J by 3 bases, 7 bases remained unmatched. CDR1 is SNHLY, CDR2 FYNNEI, per germline. There are 15 residues in the CDR3.

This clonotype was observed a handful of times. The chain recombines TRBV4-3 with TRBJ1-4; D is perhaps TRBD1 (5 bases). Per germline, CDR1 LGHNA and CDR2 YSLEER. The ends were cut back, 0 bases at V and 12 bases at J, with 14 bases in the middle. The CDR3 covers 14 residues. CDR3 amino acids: CASSQESSGGELFF. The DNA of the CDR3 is TGCGCCAGCAGCCAAGAGTCGTCGGGAGGGGAACTGTTTTTT.

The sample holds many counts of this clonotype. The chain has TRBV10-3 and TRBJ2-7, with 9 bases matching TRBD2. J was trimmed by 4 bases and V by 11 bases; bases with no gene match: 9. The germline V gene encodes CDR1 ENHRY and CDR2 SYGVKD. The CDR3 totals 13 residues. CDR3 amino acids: CAAGGDQGYEQYF. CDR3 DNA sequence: TGTGCCGCGGGGGGGGACCAAGGATACGAGCAGTACTTC.

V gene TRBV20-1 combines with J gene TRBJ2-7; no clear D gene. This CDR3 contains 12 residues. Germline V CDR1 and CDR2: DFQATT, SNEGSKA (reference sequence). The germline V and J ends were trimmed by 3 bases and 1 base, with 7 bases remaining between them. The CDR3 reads CSASHGSYEQYF. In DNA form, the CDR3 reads TGCAGTGCTAGCCACGGTTCCTACGAGCAGTACTTC.

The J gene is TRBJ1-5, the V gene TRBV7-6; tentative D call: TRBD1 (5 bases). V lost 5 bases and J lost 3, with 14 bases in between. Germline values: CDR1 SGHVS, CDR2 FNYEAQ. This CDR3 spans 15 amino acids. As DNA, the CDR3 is TGTGCCAGCAGCCCCCGGGGACGGATCAATCAGCCCCAGCATTTT. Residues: CASSPRGRINQPQHF. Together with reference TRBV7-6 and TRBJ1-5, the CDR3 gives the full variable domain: GAGVSQSPRYKVTKRGQDVALRCDPISGHVSLYWYRQALGQGPEFLTYFNYEAQQDKSGLPNDRFSAERPEGSISTLTIQRTEQRDSAMYRCASSPRGRINQPQHFGDGTRLSIL.

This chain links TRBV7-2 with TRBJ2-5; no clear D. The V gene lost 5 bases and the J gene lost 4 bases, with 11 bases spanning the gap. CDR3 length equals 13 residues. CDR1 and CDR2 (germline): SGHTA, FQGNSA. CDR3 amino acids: CASSPGRRETQYF. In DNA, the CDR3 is TGTGCCAGCAGCCCCGGACGGCGAGAGACCCAGTACTTC.

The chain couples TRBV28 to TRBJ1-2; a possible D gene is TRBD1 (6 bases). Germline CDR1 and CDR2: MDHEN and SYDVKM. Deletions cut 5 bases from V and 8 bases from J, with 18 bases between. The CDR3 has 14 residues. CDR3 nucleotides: TGTGCCAGCAGTCTACCCCTGCAGGGGCAAGGCTACACCTTC. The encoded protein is CASSLPLQGQGYTF.

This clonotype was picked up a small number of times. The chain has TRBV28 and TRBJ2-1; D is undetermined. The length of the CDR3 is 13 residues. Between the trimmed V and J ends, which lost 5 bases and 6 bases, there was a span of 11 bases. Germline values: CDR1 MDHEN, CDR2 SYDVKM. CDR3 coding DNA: TGTGCCAGCAGTATAAGGGAACGCAATGAGCAGTTCTTC. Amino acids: CASSIRERNEQFF.

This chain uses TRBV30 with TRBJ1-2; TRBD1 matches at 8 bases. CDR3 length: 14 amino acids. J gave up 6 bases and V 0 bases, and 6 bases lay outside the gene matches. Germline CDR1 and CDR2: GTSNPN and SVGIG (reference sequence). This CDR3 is CAWSVFRGRHGYTF. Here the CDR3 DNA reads TGTGCCTGGAGTGTATTCAGGGGGCGGCATGGCTACACCTTC.

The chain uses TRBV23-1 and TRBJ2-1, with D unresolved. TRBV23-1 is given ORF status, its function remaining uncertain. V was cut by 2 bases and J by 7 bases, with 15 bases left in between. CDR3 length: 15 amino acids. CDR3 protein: CASSQGHSKENEQFF. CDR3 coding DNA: TGCGCCAGCAGTCAAGGGCACTCGAAGGAAAATGAGCAGTTCTTC.

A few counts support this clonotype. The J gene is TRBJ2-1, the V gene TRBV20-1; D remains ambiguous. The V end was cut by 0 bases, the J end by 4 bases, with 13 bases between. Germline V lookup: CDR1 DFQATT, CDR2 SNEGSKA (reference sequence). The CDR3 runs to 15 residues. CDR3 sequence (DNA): TGCAGTGCTAGAGATAAAAGAAGGGATTACAATGAGCAGTTCTTC. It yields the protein CSARDKRRDYNEQFF.

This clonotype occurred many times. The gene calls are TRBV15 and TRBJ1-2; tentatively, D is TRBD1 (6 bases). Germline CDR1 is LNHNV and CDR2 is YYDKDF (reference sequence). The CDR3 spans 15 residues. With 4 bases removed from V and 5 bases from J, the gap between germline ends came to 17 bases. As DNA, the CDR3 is TGTGCCACCAGCATGGGCAGGGGAGGGACATATGGCTACACCTTC. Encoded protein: CATSMGRGGTYGYTF.

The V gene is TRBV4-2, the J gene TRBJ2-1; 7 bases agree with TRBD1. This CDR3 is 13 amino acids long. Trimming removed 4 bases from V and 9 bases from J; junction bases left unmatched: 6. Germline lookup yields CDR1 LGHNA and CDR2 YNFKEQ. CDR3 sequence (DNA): TGTGCCAGCAGCCTTCGACAGGGTCCTGAGCAGTTCTTC. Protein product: CASSLRQGPEQFF.

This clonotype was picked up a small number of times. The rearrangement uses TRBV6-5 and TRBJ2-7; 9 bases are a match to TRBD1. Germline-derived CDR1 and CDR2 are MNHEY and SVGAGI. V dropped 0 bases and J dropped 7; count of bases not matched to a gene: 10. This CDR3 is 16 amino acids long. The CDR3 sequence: CASSYSGDRALSEQYF. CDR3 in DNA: TGTGCCAGCAGTTACTCGGGGGACAGGGCCCTCAGTGAGCAGTACTTC.

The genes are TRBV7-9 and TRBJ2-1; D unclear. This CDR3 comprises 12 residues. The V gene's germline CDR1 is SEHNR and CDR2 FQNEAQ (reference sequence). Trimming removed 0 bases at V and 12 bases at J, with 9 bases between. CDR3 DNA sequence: TGTGCCAGCAGCTTAGCGCTGGCAGGGCAGTTCTTC. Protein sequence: CASSLALAGQFF.

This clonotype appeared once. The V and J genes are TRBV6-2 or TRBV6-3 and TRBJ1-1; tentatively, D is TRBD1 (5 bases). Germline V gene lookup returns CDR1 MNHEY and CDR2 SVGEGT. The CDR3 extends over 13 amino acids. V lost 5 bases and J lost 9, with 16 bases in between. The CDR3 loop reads CASSVGGTGQAFF. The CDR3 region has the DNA TGTGCCAGCAGTGTCGGGGGGACGGGGCAAGCTTTCTTT.

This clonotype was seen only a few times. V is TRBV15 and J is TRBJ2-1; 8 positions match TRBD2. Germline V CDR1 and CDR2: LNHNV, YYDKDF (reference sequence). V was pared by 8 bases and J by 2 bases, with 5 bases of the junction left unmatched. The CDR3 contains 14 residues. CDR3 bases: TGTGCCACCCGGAGCGGGGGACCCTACAATGAGCAGTTCTTC. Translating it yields CATRSGGPYNEQFF.

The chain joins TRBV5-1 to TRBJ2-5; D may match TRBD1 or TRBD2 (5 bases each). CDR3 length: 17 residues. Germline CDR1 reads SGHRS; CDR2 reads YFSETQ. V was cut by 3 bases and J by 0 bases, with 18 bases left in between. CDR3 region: CASSSIPGTLNQETQYF. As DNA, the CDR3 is TGCGCCAGCAGCTCTATTCCCGGGACCCTAAACCAAGAGACCCAGTACTTC.

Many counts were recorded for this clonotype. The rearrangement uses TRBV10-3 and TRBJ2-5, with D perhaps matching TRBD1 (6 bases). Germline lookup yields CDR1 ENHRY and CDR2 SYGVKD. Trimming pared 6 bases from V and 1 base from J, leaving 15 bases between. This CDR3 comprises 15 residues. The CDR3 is CAIRARDIPQETQYF. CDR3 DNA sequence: TGTGCCATCAGGGCCCGGGACATCCCCCAAGAGACCCAGTACTTC.

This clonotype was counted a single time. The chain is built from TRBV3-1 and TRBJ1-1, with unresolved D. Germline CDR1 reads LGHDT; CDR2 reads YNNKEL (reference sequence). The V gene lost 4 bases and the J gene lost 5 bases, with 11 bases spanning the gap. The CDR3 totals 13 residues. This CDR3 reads CASSPGSLTEAFF. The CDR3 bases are TGTGCCAGCAGCCCTGGATCCTTGACTGAAGCTTTCTTT.

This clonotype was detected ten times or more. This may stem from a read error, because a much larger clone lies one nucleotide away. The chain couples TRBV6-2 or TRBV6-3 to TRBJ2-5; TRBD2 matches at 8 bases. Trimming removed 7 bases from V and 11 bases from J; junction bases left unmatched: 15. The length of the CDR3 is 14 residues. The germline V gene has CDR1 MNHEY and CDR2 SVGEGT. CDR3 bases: TGTGCCAGCACACGCAGCGGGGGCCGCAATGAGCAGTACTTC. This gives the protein CASTRSGGRNEQYF.

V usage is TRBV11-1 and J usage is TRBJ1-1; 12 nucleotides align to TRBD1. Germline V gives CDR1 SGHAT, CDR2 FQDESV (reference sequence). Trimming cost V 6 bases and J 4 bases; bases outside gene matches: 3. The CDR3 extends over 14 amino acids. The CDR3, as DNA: TGTGCCAGCAGAGGGACAGGGGGCGTCACTGAAGCTTTCTTT. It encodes CASRGTGGVTEAFF.

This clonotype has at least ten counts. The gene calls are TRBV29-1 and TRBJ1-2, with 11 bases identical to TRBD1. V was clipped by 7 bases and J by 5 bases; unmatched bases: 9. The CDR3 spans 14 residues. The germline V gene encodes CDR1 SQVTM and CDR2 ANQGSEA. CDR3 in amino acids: CSAGAGTGGYGYTF. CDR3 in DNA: TGCAGCGCTGGGGCCGGGACAGGGGGTTATGGCTACACCTTC. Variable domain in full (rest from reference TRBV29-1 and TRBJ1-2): SAVISQKPSRDICQRGTSLTIQCQVDSQVTMMFWYRQQPGQSLTLIATANQGSEATYESGFVIDKFPISRPNLTFSTLTVSNMSPEDSSIYLCSAGAGTGGYGYTFGSGTRLTVV.

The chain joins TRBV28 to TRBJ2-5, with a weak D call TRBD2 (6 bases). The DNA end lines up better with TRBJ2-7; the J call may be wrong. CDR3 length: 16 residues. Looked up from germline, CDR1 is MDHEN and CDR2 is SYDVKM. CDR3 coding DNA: TGTGCCAGCAGTTTACCCCTCAACGGGAGATATGACGAGCAGTACTTC. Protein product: CASSLPLNGRYDEQYF.

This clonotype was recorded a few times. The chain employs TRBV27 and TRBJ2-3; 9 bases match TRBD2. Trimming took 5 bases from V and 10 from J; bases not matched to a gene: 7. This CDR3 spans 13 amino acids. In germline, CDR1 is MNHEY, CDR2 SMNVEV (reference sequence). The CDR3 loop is CASSRGRASSQYF. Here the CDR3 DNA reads TGTGCCAGCAGTCGCGGGAGGGCCTCTTCGCAGTATTTT.

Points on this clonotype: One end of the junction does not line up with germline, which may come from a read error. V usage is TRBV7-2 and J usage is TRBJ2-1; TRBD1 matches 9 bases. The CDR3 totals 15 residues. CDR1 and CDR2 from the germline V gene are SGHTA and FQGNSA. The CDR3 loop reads CASSPGTGNHNKQFF. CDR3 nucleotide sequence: TGTGCCAGCAGCCCGGGGACAGGGAACCACAATAAGCAGTTCTTC.